Listed below are T cell receptor beta chains from one sample, sequenced in a study of lymphopenia after photon versus proton radiotherapy. Clones were read by immunoSEQ multiplex PCR, and TCRdb kept only the in-frame ones, dropping some. The sample records 50,000 to 60,000 clones, roughly nine tenths being singletons. The specimen was peripheral blood, collected from a patient treated with photon-based radiotherapy. Every receptor here comes from a woman in her forties with cholangiocarcinoma. CDR3s include the opening cysteine and the closing phenylalanine or tryptophan. Fields, in order: CDR3 length, J gene, D gene, V gene, CDR3 protein, CDR3 DNA. A D gene is named only where the DNA matches it firmly.

15 | TRBJ2-1 | TRBD1 | TRBV18 | CASSLGQGFYNEQFF | TGTGCCAGCTCACTGGGACAGGGGTTCTACAATGAGCAGTTCTTC
15 | TRBJ1-6 | - | TRBV9 | CASSATVSYNSPLHF | TGTGCCAGCAGCGCGACAGTTTCCTATAATTCACCCCTCCACTTT
14 | TRBJ1-6 | - | TRBV28 | CASRGGTEGSPLHF | TGTGCCAGCAGGGGGGGGACCGAAGGTTCACCCCTCCACTTT
14 | TRBJ2-7 | TRBD1 | TRBV2 | CASTHRGPSYEQYF | TGTGCCAGCACCCACAGGGGACCCTCCTACGAGCAGTACTTC
16 | TRBJ1-3 | - | TRBV15 | CATSRPSMIAGNTIYF | TGTGCCACCAGCAGGCCCTCTATGATAGCCGGAAACACCATATATTTT
15 | TRBJ2-7 | TRBD2 | TRBV6-5 | CASRPATSGSIAQYF | TGTGCCAGCAGACCCGCAACTAGCGGGAGTATCGCGCAGTACTTC
13 | TRBJ1-3 | - | TRBV29-1 | CSVGFTVGNTIYF | TGCAGCGTTGGGTTTACAGTTGGAAACACCATATATTTT
14 | TRBJ2-7 | TRBD1 | TRBV13 | CASSNGTASYEQYF | TGTGCCAGCAGCAACGGGACAGCCTCCTACGAGCAGTACTTC
13 | TRBJ1-1 | TRBD1 | TRBV6-5 | CASRNRGQTEAFF | TGTGCCAGCAGAAACAGGGGGCAGACTGAAGCTTTCTTT
11 | TRBJ2-7 | - | TRBV10-3 | CAISEDYEQYF | TGTGCCATCAGTGAGGACTACGAGCAGTACTTC
13 | TRBJ2-3 | - | TRBV21-1 | CASSKAGRDTQYF | TGTGCCAGCAGCAAAGCTGGGCGGGATACGCAGTATTTT
15 | TRBJ2-7 | TRBD1 | TRBV7-9 | CASSPSGTGIYEQYF | TGTGCCAGCAGCCCCTCAGGGACAGGGATCTACGAGCAGTACTTC
17 | TRBJ2-2 | - | TRBV4-3 | CASSQDNVGGATGELFF | TGCGCCAGCAGCCAAGATAATGTTGGGGGAGCCACCGGGGAGCTGTTTTTT
16 | TRBJ2-7 | TRBD2 | TRBV6-5 | CASSSLLAGGVGEQYF | TGTGCCAGCAGTTCCCTACTAGCGGGAGGGGTAGGGGAGCAGTACTTC
15 | TRBJ2-1 | TRBD1 | TRBV2 | CASSSPTGGRNEQFF | TGTGCCAGCAGTTCCCCGACAGGGGGCAGAAATGAGCAGTTCTTC
17 | TRBJ2-2 | TRBD2 | TRBV7-3 | CASRGYTPGGRTGELFF | TGTGCCAGCAGGGGCTATACGCCGGGAGGGCGCACCGGGGAGCTGTTTTTT
17 | TRBJ2-6 | - | TRBV7-9 | CASSLGLKGSGANVLTF | TGTGCCAGCAGCTTAGGGCTTAAAGGATCTGGGGCCAACGTCCTGACTTTC
12 | TRBJ1-1 | - | TRBV6-6 | CASTEGGTEAFF | TGTGCCAGCACCGAGGGGGGCACTGAAGCTTTCTTT
17 | TRBJ1-5 | - | TRBV21-1 | CASSKEDRGIRNQPQHF | TGTGCCAGCAGCAAAGAGGACAGGGGGATCCGCAATCAGCCCCAGCATTTT
13 | TRBJ1-1 | - | TRBV28 | CASSLTVNTEAFF | TGTGCCAGCAGTTTAACGGTGAACACTGAAGCTTTCTTT